Reported below is one T cell receptor (beta chain). Antigen unknown. This sample is drawn from a study of shared clonotypes between healthy human individuals. Whole-study results and caveats: Rarefaction exposed incomplete sorted-subset sequencing despite large depth.

TCRdb's copy holds only in-frame clones and misses some; the assay was immunoSEQ multiplex PCR. This sample has approximately 2,000,000 clones, with 85% to 95% found just once. V was pared by 1 base and J by 8 bases, with 6 bases between. The CDR3 covers 12 residues. The germline CDR1 and CDR2 sequences are SGHTA and FQGNSA. This receptor was taken from a man younger than 35 in good health. Some clones in this sample may be carry-over from other donors' samples. Specimen: naive CD4+ T cells from PBMCs. Noted subset: CD45RA+ positively selected. The V call is TRBV7-2, the J call TRBJ2-1; D remains ambiguous. The DNA of the CDR3 is TGTGCCAGCAGCTTAGTCCGACATGAGCAGTTCTTC. Its protein product is CASSLVRHEQFF. Looking up the rest from reference TRBV7-2 and TRBJ2-1 gives the full variable domain: GAGVSQSPSNKVTEKGKDVELRCDPISGHTALYWYRQSLGQGLEFLIYFQGNSAPDKSGLPSDRFSAERTGGSVSTLTIQRTQQEDSAVYLCASSLVRHEQFFGPGTRLTVL.